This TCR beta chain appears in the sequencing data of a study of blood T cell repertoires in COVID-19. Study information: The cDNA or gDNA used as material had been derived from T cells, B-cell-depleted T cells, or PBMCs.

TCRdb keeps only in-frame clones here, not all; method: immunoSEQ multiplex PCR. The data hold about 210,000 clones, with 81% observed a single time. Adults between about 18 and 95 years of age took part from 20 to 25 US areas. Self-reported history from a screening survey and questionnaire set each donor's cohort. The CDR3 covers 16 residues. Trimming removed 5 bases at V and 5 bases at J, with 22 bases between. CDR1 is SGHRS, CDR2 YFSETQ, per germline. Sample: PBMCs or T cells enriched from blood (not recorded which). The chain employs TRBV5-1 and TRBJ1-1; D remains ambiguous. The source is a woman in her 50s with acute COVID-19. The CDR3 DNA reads TGCGCCAGCAGTTCGGGATCTCCGTTAGTTGGTACTGAAGCTTTCTTT. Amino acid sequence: CASSSGSPLVGTEAFF. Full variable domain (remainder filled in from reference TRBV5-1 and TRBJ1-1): KAGVTQTPRYLIKTRGQQVTLSCSPISGHRSVSWYQQTPGQGLQFLFEYFSETQRNKGNFPGRFSGRQFSNSRSEMNVSTLELGDSALYLCASSSGSPLVGTEAFFGQGTRLTVV.